This is a list of T cell receptor beta chains from one sample in a study of T cell responses to AZD1222 COVID-19 vaccine. Measured with immunoSEQ multiplex PCR; TCRdb has only the in-frame clones, and not every one. The sample yields over 120,000 clones, roughly 92% seen once. The source was peripheral blood, collected on day 0 of AZD1222 vaccination. The receptors were sampled from an adult in good health. The CDR3 runs from the conserved cysteine through the conserved F or W. Each record gives: V gene, D gene, clone size, J gene, CDR3 protein, CDR3 DNA. The D gene is left open where the match is weak. Size is stated for part of the rows, as once, few or many counts, or as a class when the clone is expanded.

V gene: TRBV27
D gene: NA
clone size: NA
J gene: TRBJ2-3
CDR3 protein: CASSPPTDTQYF
CDR3 DNA: TGTGCCAGCAGTCCCCCCACAGATACGCAGTATTTT

V gene: TRBV28
D gene: TRBD1
clone size: NA
J gene: TRBJ1-4
CDR3 protein: CASRSGTGPPNEKLFF
CDR3 DNA: TGTGCCAGCAGATCCGGGACAGGGCCCCCTAATGAAAAACTGTTTTTT

V gene: TRBV30
D gene: NA
clone size: NA
J gene: TRBJ2-5
CDR3 protein: CAWSVQRSWMETQYF
CDR3 DNA: TGTGCCTGGAGTGTACAGAGGAGCTGGATGGAGACCCAGTACTTC

V gene: TRBV7-6
D gene: NA
clone size: NA
J gene: TRBJ1-4
CDR3 protein: CASSLDLGGREKLFF
CDR3 DNA: TGTGCCAGCAGCTTAGATCTGGGGGGCCGGGAAAAACTGTTTTTT

V gene: TRBV3-1/TRBV3-2
D gene: NA
clone size: NA
J gene: TRBJ1-6
CDR3 protein: CASSHLSTGSYNSPLHF
CDR3 DNA: TGTGCCAGCAGCCATCTCTCGACAGGATCTTATAATTCACCCCTCCACTTT

V gene: TRBV30
D gene: NA
clone size: NA
J gene: TRBJ2-2
CDR3 protein: CAWRRARSRTGELFF
CDR3 DNA: TGTGCCTGGCGCCGGGCTAGGTCCCGCACCGGGGAGCTGTTTTTT

V gene: TRBV12-3/TRBV12-4
D gene: NA
clone size: NA
J gene: TRBJ1-6
CDR3 protein: CASSLAPRDPLHF
CDR3 DNA: TGTGCCAGCAGTTTAGCACCCAGGGATCCCCTCCACTTT

V gene: TRBV13
D gene: NA
clone size: NA
J gene: TRBJ2-7
CDR3 protein: CASSPRTVSYEQYF
CDR3 DNA: TGTGCCAGCAGCCCAAGGACAGTTTCCTACGAGCAGTACTTC

V gene: TRBV2
D gene: NA
clone size: NA
J gene: TRBJ1-4
CDR3 protein: CASSEQGGGDGKLFF
CDR3 DNA: TGTGCCAGCAGTGAGCAGGGTGGGGGAGATGGAAAACTGTTTTTT

V gene: TRBV19
D gene: NA
clone size: once
J gene: TRBJ1-5
CDR3 protein: CASSARVLVDQPQHF
CDR3 DNA: TGTGCCAGTAGCGCCAGGGTCCTTGTGGATCAGCCCCAGCATTTT

V gene: TRBV5-1
D gene: NA
clone size: NA
J gene: TRBJ2-7
CDR3 protein: CASSLVTRNSYEQYF
CDR3 DNA: TGCGCCAGCAGCTTGGTTACCCGAAACTCCTACGAGCAGTACTTC

V gene: TRBV5-1
D gene: NA
clone size: NA
J gene: TRBJ2-2
CDR3 protein: CASSFAGTGNTGELFF
CDR3 DNA: TGCGCCAGCAGCTTCGCCGGGACGGGGAACACCGGGGAGCTGTTTTTT

V gene: TRBV5-1
D gene: TRBD1
clone size: NA
J gene: TRBJ1-4
CDR3 protein: CASSLVWTGFQGDEKLFF
CDR3 DNA: TGCGCCAGCAGCTTGGTTTGGACAGGATTCCAAGGTGATGAAAAACTGTTTTTT

V gene: TRBV2
D gene: NA
clone size: NA
J gene: TRBJ2-5
CDR3 protein: CASSTVVETQYF
CDR3 DNA: TGTGCCAGCAGTACGGTGGTGGAGACCCAGTACTTC

V gene: TRBV9
D gene: TRBD1
clone size: NA
J gene: TRBJ1-4
CDR3 protein: CASSVAGAGGDEKLFF
CDR3 DNA: TGTGCCAGCAGCGTAGCGGGCGCAGGGGGGGATGAAAAACTGTTTTTT

V gene: TRBV28
D gene: NA
clone size: NA
J gene: TRBJ1-3
CDR3 protein: CASRVTGNTIYF
CDR3 DNA: TGTGCCAGCAGGGTGACTGGAAACACCATATATTTT

V gene: TRBV10-3
D gene: NA
clone size: NA
J gene: TRBJ2-1
CDR3 protein: CAISESRSSREQFF
CDR3 DNA: TGTGCCATCAGTGAGTCGAGGAGTAGCCGTGAGCAGTTCTTC

V gene: TRBV7-2
D gene: NA
clone size: NA
J gene: TRBJ1-6
CDR3 protein: CASSLARGPPLHF
CDR3 DNA: TGTGCCAGCAGCTTAGCGAGGGGACCACCCCTCCACTTT

V gene: TRBV5-6
D gene: NA
clone size: NA
J gene: TRBJ2-5
CDR3 protein: CASSLAGSRETQYF
CDR3 DNA: TGTGCCAGCAGCTTGGCAGGGTCTAGGGAGACCCAGTACTTC

V gene: TRBV7-9
D gene: NA
clone size: NA
J gene: TRBJ1-6
CDR3 protein: CASGEANSPLHF
CDR3 DNA: TGTGCCTCGGGCGAAGCCAATTCACCCCTCCACTTT

V gene: TRBV7-2
D gene: TRBD1
clone size: NA
J gene: TRBJ2-5
CDR3 protein: CASSPRTGYLETQYF
CDR3 DNA: TGTGCCAGCAGCCCCCGGACAGGGTATTTGGAGACCCAGTACTTC

V gene: TRBV5-1
D gene: TRBD1
clone size: NA
J gene: TRBJ2-3
CDR3 protein: CASSLGQGAETDTQYF
CDR3 DNA: TGCGCCAGCAGCCTGGGACAGGGGGCCGAGACAGATACGCAGTATTTT

V gene: TRBV4-1
D gene: TRBD2
clone size: once
J gene: TRBJ2-1
CDR3 protein: CASSQVAGGNNEQFF
CDR3 DNA: TGCGCCAGCAGCCAAGTAGCGGGAGGCAACAATGAGCAGTTCTTC

V gene: TRBV21-1
D gene: NA
clone size: NA
J gene: TRBJ1-3
CDR3 protein: CASSKLGQKQSSGNTIYF
CDR3 DNA: TGTGCCAGCAGCAAACTAGGGCAGAAGCAAAGCTCTGGAAACACCATATATTTT

V gene: TRBV30
D gene: TRBD1
clone size: NA
J gene: TRBJ1-6
CDR3 protein: CAWSQGAGESPLHF
CDR3 DNA: TGTGCCTGGAGTCAGGGGGCGGGAGAATCACCCCTCCACTTT

V gene: TRBV5-1
D gene: NA
clone size: NA
J gene: TRBJ2-3
CDR3 protein: CASSIREWGTDTQYF
CDR3 DNA: TGCGCCAGCAGCATAAGGGAGTGGGGGACAGATACGCAGTATTTT

V gene: TRBV9
D gene: TRBD1
clone size: NA
J gene: TRBJ1-5
CDR3 protein: CASSLGTGLNQPQHF
CDR3 DNA: TGTGCCAGCAGCCTCGGGACAGGTCTCAATCAGCCCCAGCATTTT

V gene: TRBV6-5
D gene: TRBD2
clone size: NA
J gene: TRBJ2-1
CDR3 protein: CASSYADGTSNEQFF
CDR3 DNA: TGTGCCAGCAGTTACGCTGATGGGACTAGCAACGAGCAGTTCTTC

V gene: TRBV11-2
D gene: NA
clone size: NA
J gene: TRBJ2-5
CDR3 protein: CASSLQDGEVMVTQYF
CDR3 DNA: TGTGCCAGCAGCTTACAAGACGGGGAGGTCATGGTGACCCAGTACTTC

V gene: TRBV5-1
D gene: NA
clone size: NA
J gene: TRBJ2-5
CDR3 protein: CASSLQGGEETQYF
CDR3 DNA: TGCGCCAGCAGCTTACAGGGTGGAGAAGAGACCCAGTACTTC

V gene: TRBV4-1
D gene: NA
clone size: NA
J gene: TRBJ2-7
CDR3 protein: CASSQGGWKQYF
CDR3 DNA: TGCGCCAGCAGCCAAGGAGGATGGAAGCAGTACTTC

V gene: TRBV28
D gene: NA
clone size: NA
J gene: TRBJ1-1
CDR3 protein: CASSYGRNTEAFF
CDR3 DNA: TGTGCCAGCAGTTATGGCAGGAACACTGAAGCTTTCTTT

V gene: TRBV5-6
D gene: NA
clone size: NA
J gene: TRBJ2-3
CDR3 protein: CASSLLQGSTDTQYF
CDR3 DNA: TGTGCCAGCAGCTTGTTACAGGGTAGCACAGATACGCAGTATTTT

V gene: TRBV7-3
D gene: NA
clone size: once
J gene: TRBJ1-1
CDR3 protein: CASSLGAGTEAFF
CDR3 DNA: TGTGCCAGCAGCCTCGGGGCAGGGACTGAAGCTTTCTTT

V gene: TRBV28
D gene: NA
clone size: NA
J gene: TRBJ1-5
CDR3 protein: CASSLWGIKANQPQHF
CDR3 DNA: TGTGCCAGCAGTTTATGGGGAATTAAGGCCAATCAGCCCCAGCATTTT

V gene: TRBV7-2
D gene: TRBD1
clone size: NA
J gene: TRBJ1-6
CDR3 protein: CASSTLDRDNSPLHF
CDR3 DNA: TGTGCCAGCAGCACTTTGGACAGGGACAACTCACCCCTCCACTTT

V gene: TRBV19
D gene: TRBD1
clone size: NA
J gene: TRBJ1-2
CDR3 protein: CASTTGGAGILGGYTF
CDR3 DNA: TGTGCCAGCACTACAGGGGGCGCCGGGATTTTAGGGGGCTACACCTTC

V gene: TRBV28
D gene: TRBD1
clone size: NA
J gene: TRBJ1-6
CDR3 protein: CASSQPDRVYSPLHF
CDR3 DNA: TGTGCCAGCAGCCAACCGGACAGGGTTTACTCACCCCTCCACTTT

V gene: TRBV7-9
D gene: TRBD2
clone size: NA
J gene: TRBJ2-3
CDR3 protein: CASSLALASGSSDTQYF
CDR3 DNA: TGTGCCAGCAGCTTAGCGCTTGCTAGCGGGAGTTCAGATACGCAGTATTTT

V gene: TRBV5-5
D gene: NA
clone size: NA
J gene: TRBJ1-2
CDR3 protein: CASSLVATGDYGYTF
CDR3 DNA: TGTGCCAGCAGCTTGGTGGCGACGGGGGACTATGGCTACACCTTC

V gene: TRBV5-1
D gene: TRBD1
clone size: NA
J gene: TRBJ1-4
CDR3 protein: CASSSGQGARYEKLFF
CDR3 DNA: TGCGCCAGCAGCTCGGGACAGGGGGCGCGTTATGAAAAACTGTTTTTT

V gene: TRBV7-9
D gene: NA
clone size: NA
J gene: TRBJ1-6
CDR3 protein: CASSRPRAPLHF
CDR3 DNA: TGTGCCAGCAGCCGCCCCCGGGCACCCCTCCACTTT